The clone carrying this TCR beta chain turned up a few times. The target antigen is unknown. Germline loops: CDR1 DFQATT, CDR2 SNEGSKA (reference sequence). The CDR3 is made up of 11 amino acids. V lost 6 bases, J lost 11 bases, and 14 bases lay in between. The source of the sample is a study of regulatory T cells in long-lasting Graves disease. Study observations and caveats: TCR diversity was lower in persistent Graves' patients (versus newly diagnosed ones).

Time point in this sample: newly diagnosed GD, antithyroid drugs for less than 3 months. The TCR library was prepared using RNA isolated from PBMCs. To make TCR beta libraries, researchers used iRepertoire HTBI primers and Arm-PCR of CDR3 regions. TCRdb analysed the multiplex PCR reads with MiXCR anew, one entry per CDR3 protein. The table has 350,000 to 500,000 distinct CDR3 sequences, around 15% seen once. The data were also submitted as part of a second study, on T cells in Graves' hyperthyroidism and ophthalmopathy.

V usage is TRBV20-1 and J usage is TRBJ1-5; no definite D call. This specimen was peripheral blood mononuclear cells (PBMCs), taken at new diagnosis, from a patient treated with antithyroid drugs. The source is a woman aged 50 to 65 with Graves disease. The CDR3 sequence is CSAPSEWAQHF. The CDR3, as DNA: TGCAGTGCCCCTTCCGAATGGGCCCAGCATTTT.